This TCR beta chain was identified during a study of CD8+ T cells in alopecia areata. Treatment described: oral pan-JAK inhibitor, 5-10 mg twice daily. CDR3 length: 16 residues. With 1 base clipped from V and 3 bases from J, the junction kept 6 bases outside the gene matches. Germline V lookup: CDR1 SGHAT, CDR2 FQNNGV. Reverse transcribed after extraction, RNA yielded cDNA as the sequencing template. This table comes from immunoSEQ multiplex PCR, and its TCRdb copy is limited to in-frame clones, with some not included. The sample holds some 200,000 clones, over 40% seen once. This chain joins TRBV11-2 and TRBJ2-3, with 8 bases aligning to TRBD2. The input for sequencing was CD4+ T cells sorted from blood, taken at approximately week 37, from a patient treated with tofacitinib. This TCR came from a human donor with alopecia areata. The CDR3: CASSLAPGLGTDTQYF. The CDR3, as DNA: TGTGCCAGCAGCTTAGCCCCGGGACTAGGGACAGATACGCAGTATTTT.